These 15 T cell receptor beta chains originate from one sample sequenced in a study of shared clonotypes between healthy human individuals. Clones were read by immunoSEQ multiplex PCR, and TCRdb kept only the in-frame ones, dropping some. The table has some 2.1 million clones, approximately 95% seen once. The specimen sequenced was naive CD4+ T cells sorted from blood. Specified subset: CD45RA+ positively selected. All receptors derive from a man aged 18 to 29 in good health.

The chain has TRBV18 and TRBJ1-1; D might be TRBD1 (5 bases). The V end lost 11 bases, the J end lost 6 bases, and 25 bases lay between the germline ends. This CDR3 is 15 amino acids long. Germline CDR1 and CDR2: KGHSH and LQKENI. CDR3 region: CASLGRGATYAEAFF. The CDR3 bases are TGTGCCTCCCTCGGTCGAGGGGCTACGTACGCTGAAGCTTTCTTT. The whole variable domain, remainder taken from reference TRBV18 and TRBJ1-1, is NAGVMQNPRHLVRRRGQEARLRCSPMKGHSHVYWYRQLPEEGLKFMVYLQKENIIDESGMPKERFSAEFPKEGPSILRIQQVVRGDSAAYFCASLGRGATYAEAFFGQGTRLTVV.

This clone was counted once. The V gene is TRBV9, the J gene TRBJ2-7; 12 positions agree with TRBD2. This CDR3 region has 15 residues. Germline CDR1 SGDLS, CDR2 YYNGEE. J was trimmed by 3 bases and V by 2 bases; bases with no gene match: 3. The CDR3 spells CASSVTSGSFYEQYF. The CDR3 region has the DNA TGTGCCAGCAGCGTGACTAGCGGGAGTTTCTACGAGCAGTACTTC.

This clone appeared a single time. The rearrangement uses TRBV30 and TRBJ2-1, with a weak D call TRBD2 (6 bases). V was pared by 8 bases and J by 0 bases, with 20 bases between. The CDR3 is 16 residues long. Germline loops: CDR1 GTSNPN, CDR2 SVGIG (reference sequence). In DNA form, the CDR3 reads TGTGCCGCCTACCCGGAGGGCCGCAGCTCCTACAATGAGCAGTTCTTC. Amino acids: CAAYPEGRSSYNEQFF.

In its sample, this clone was seen once. V and J are TRBV7-9 and TRBJ2-5, with D unresolved. The CDR3 sequence is 15 residues long. The V end lost 2 bases, the J end lost 0 bases, and 10 bases lay between the germline ends. Per germline, CDR1 SEHNR and CDR2 FQNEAQ (reference sequence). CDR3 bases: TGTGCCAGCAGCTTAAGGTTGGCTAACCAAGAGACCCAGTACTTC. Its translation is CASSLRLANQETQYF.

This clone was seen only once. Other DNA sequences from this sample encode an identical CDR3 as well. The chain uses TRBV14 and TRBJ2-3; unclear D gene. The CDR3 has 12 amino acids. Trimming left V 1 base short and J 4 bases short, with 3 bases between. The germline V gene has CDR1 SGHDN and CDR2 FVKESK. In DNA form, the CDR3 reads TGTGCCAGCAGCCAAGTCCCAGATACGCAGTATTTT. It is translated as CASSQVPDTQYF.

V usage is TRBV19 and J usage is TRBJ1-4; D is ambiguous. The germline V gene has CDR1 LNHDA and CDR2 SQIVND (reference sequence). V was trimmed by 3 bases and J by 8 bases, leaving 7 bases between them. This CDR3 spans 12 amino acids. The CDR3 DNA reads TGTGCCAGTAGTATTCACGGGGAAAAACTGTTTTTT. Its translation: CASSIHGEKLFF.

The chain has TRBV7-2 and TRBJ2-1, with TRBD1 as a possible D gene (5 bases). The CDR3 extends over 15 amino acids. The ends were cut back, 5 bases at V and 6 bases at J, with 17 bases in the middle. Germline values: CDR1 SGHTA, CDR2 FQGNSA. CDR3: CASSKPAGLGNEQFF. The CDR3 DNA is TGTGCCAGCAGCAAGCCGGCAGGGCTGGGCAATGAGCAGTTCTTC.

The chain combines TRBV10-1 with TRBJ2-7; 9 bases align to TRBD1. The CDR3 has 15 amino acids. Germline CDR1 is WNHNN and CDR2 is SYGVQD (reference sequence). The V gene end was trimmed by 3 bases and the J gene end by 2 bases; junction bases not matched to a gene: 5. The chain's CDR3 is CASSDPGQGTYEQYF. CDR3 DNA sequence: TGCGCCAGCAGTGACCCGGGACAGGGAACCTACGAGCAGTACTTC.

The CDR3 DNA reads as TGCGCCAGCAGCCGACAGGGAAGGTCAGAGACCCAGTACTTC. It is translated as CASSRQGRSETQYF. This chain links TRBV5-1 with TRBJ2-5, with 7 bases fitting TRBD1. Germline V lookup: CDR1 SGHRS, CDR2 YFSETQ. Germline trimming cut 4 bases from V and 4 bases from J; bases unmatched to any gene: 7. The CDR3 is 14 amino acids.

J is TRBJ2-7 and V is TRBV5-1, with 8 bases identical to TRBD1. Germline V gene data show CDR1 as SGHRS and CDR2 as YFSETQ. The CDR3 consists of 14 residues. V lost 4 bases, J lost 4 bases, and 7 bases stayed unmatched. The CDR3 is CASSSTGGTYEQYF. The CDR3 DNA reads TGCGCCAGCAGCAGCACAGGGGGAACTTACGAGCAGTACTTC.

V usage is TRBV7-3 and J usage is TRBJ2-7; TRBD2 aligns across 7 bases. Per the germline V gene, CDR1 is SGHTA and CDR2 is FQGTGA. The J segment lost 2 bases and the V segment lost 5 bases, leaving 9 bases of the junction unmatched. This CDR3 comprises 15 residues. The CDR3 coding sequence is TGTGCCAGCAGCCTACAGGCTAGCGGTCCCTACGAGCAGTACTTC. This gives the protein CASSLQASGPYEQYF.

The chain is built from TRBV28 and TRBJ2-5; 8 bases line up with TRBD1. There are 15 residues in the CDR3. Germline loops: CDR1 MDHEN, CDR2 SYDVKM. Losses at the gene ends were 5 bases for V and 3 bases for J; bases not matched to a gene: 8. CDR3 nucleotides: TGTGCCAGCAGTCTCCCTCGACAGGGGAAAGAGACCCAGTACTTC. Translated, it gives CASSLPRQGKETQYF.

The rearrangement uses TRBV7-9 and TRBJ2-1; a possible D gene is TRBD2 (5 bases). The CDR3 has 17 residues. V was clipped by 1 base and J by 12 bases, with 25 bases between them. Germline CDR1 and CDR2: SEHNR and FQNEAQ (reference sequence). CDR3 in DNA: TGTGCCAGCAGCTTAGATGGGCGGACTCCGGGCCTCGATGTGCAGTTCTTC. Translation: CASSLDGRTPGLDVQFF.

Turning to this clone: Possible read error: a much larger clone is one base away. This chain links TRBV5-5 with TRBJ2-7, with 10 bases fitting TRBD1. The V segment lost 3 bases and the J segment 2 bases; nucleotides outside the gene matches: 5. The CDR3 length is 15 residues. From germline, CDR1 is SGHKS and CDR2 YYEKEE (reference sequence). The CDR3 here is CASSSTGTGAYEQYF. DNA for the CDR3: TGTGCCAGCAGCTCAACCGGGACAGGGGCCTACGAGCAGTACTTC.

V usage is TRBV19 and J usage is TRBJ1-6, with unresolved D. CDR3 length equals 12 residues. Per the germline V gene, CDR1 is LNHDA and CDR2 is SQIVND (reference sequence). The V end was cut by 5 bases, the J end by 7 bases, with 6 bases between. The CDR3 DNA follows: TGTGCCAGTAGTTGGCAGAATTCACCCCTCCACTTT. Protein: CASSWQNSPLHF. The full variable domain, rest sourced from reference TRBV19 and TRBJ1-6, is DGGITQSPKYLFRKEGQNVTLSCEQNLNHDAMYWYRQDPGQGLRLIYYSQIVNDFQKGDIAEGYSVSREKKESFPLTVTSAQKNPTAFYLCASSWQNSPLHFGNGTRLTVT.